This record covers a single T cell receptor (beta chain). Its antigen remains unidentified. This sample is part of a study of spatial heterogeneity in lung cancer. Germline CDR1 is SEHNR and CDR2 is FQNEAQ (reference sequence). This CDR3 contains 12 residues. V was trimmed by 5 bases and J by 6 bases, leaving 7 bases between them. TCRdb reprocessed the 5' RACE reads with MiXCR, giving one entry per CDR3 protein. The sample holds tens of thousands of distinct CDR3 sequences, roughly 13% seen once. Findings and limits, study-wide: Ubiquitous expanded tumor TCRs were seen in blood more at resection than at follow-up.

Time point reported: sample taken at primary tumor resection. TCRs were sequenced from unsorted whole RNA of tumor, nontumor lung or PBMC. The TCR was taken from a male donor with early-stage non-small cell lung cancer. The starting material was PBMCs, obtained at surgery. The V call is TRBV7-9, the J call TRBJ2-2; D call uncertain. The CDR3 coding sequence is TGTGCCAGCAGCCGAGAGCCCGGGGAGCTGTTTTTT. This translates into CASSREPGELFF.